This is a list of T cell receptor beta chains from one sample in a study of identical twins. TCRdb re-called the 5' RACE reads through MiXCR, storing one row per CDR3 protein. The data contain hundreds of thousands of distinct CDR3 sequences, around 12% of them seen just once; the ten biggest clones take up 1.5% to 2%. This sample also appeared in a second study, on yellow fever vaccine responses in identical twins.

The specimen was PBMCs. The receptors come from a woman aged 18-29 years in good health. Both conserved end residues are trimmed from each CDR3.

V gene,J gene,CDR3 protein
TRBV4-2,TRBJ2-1,ASSLGGELNNEQF
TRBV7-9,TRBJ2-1,ASTPGGVDLEQF
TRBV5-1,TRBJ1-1,ASSPTQGLNTEAF
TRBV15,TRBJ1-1,ATSLTSGDTEAF
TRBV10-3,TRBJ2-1,AISEVLSGGVNNEQF
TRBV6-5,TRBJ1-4,ASSYEARGGLF
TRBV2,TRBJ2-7,ASSEVIAYEQY
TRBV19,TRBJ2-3,ASSPTGAFDTQY
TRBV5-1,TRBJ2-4,ASSLEGQGILAKNIQY
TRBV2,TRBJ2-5,ASTNILLAEKEETQY
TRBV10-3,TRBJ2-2,AISAGGNTGELF
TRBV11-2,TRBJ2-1,ASSLRGGTSYNEQF
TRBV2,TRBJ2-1,ASSETSGNNEQF
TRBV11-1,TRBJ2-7,ASSRTGQVFSYEQY
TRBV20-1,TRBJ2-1,SAVGPHNEQF
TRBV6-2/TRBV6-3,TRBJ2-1,ASSEFTGEGAYNEQF
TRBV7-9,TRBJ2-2,ASSLLGQGNTGELF
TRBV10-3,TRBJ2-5,AISERGGMETQY
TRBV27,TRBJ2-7,ASSPGGGVSEQY
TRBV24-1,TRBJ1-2,ATSDLSGYGYT
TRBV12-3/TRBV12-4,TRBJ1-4,ASRQQTGANEKLF
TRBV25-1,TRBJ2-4,ASSEWGQGRRFQY
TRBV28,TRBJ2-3,ASSLERESTDTQY
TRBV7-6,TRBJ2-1,ASSGQLAGGRGSYNEQF